A single sample gave rise to the 9 T cell receptor beta chains below, sequenced in a study of T cell repertoires in cytomegalovirus infection. One entry per CDR3 protein results from TCRdb running MiXCR on the reads. The sample holds 250,000 to 300,000 distinct CDR3 sequences, about a sixth seen once. What was sequenced was CD8+ T cells from PBMCs. These receptors were taken from a human donor in good health (CMV status not recorded). Some clones in this sample may be carry-over from other donors' samples.

The rearrangement joins TRBV5-1 to TRBJ2-7, with a possible D match to TRBD2 (7 bases). Deletions cut 4 bases from V and 2 bases from J, with 16 bases between. CDR1 and CDR2 (germline): SGHRS, YFSETQ. The CDR3 contains 15 residues. In nucleotides, the CDR3 is TGCGCCAGCAGCCCAGAGGGGGGGTCCCCCTACGAGCAGTACTTC. This encodes CASSPEGGSPYEQYF.

This clonotype has a count of ten or more. The chain combines TRBV7-2 with TRBJ2-1, with no clear D. Germline CDR1 is SGHTA and CDR2 is FQGNSA. The ends were cut back, 4 bases at V and 6 bases at J, with 13 bases in the middle. CDR3 size: 14 residues. CDR3 nucleotides: TGTGCCAGCAGCTCTAGGGTGACGGGCAATGAGCAGTTCTTC. As protein: CASSSRVTGNEQFF.

Concerning this clonotype itself: The CDR3 ends on some other residue instead of the conserved phenylalanine or tryptophan, so this is likely a read error. The limits of the CDR3 on the DNA are not certain, so only TCRdb's listed CDR3 is given. The genes are TRBV7-4 and TRBJ2-3; the table's D call of TRBD2 was not tested on the DNA. CDR1 is SGHVT, CDR2 SQSDAQ, per germline. The CDR3 totals 11 residues, both ends included. This CDR3 is CASTPVAGLAD.

This clonotype is a singleton in its sample. The gene calls are TRBV25-1 and TRBJ2-2, with 9 bases that match TRBD1. The CDR3 extends over 16 amino acids. J was trimmed by 4 bases and V by 3 bases; bases with no gene match: 6. From germline, CDR1 is MGHDK and CDR2 SYGVNS. The CDR3 nucleotides are TGTGCCAGCAGTGATTTGGACAGGGGCAGCACCGGGGAGCTGTTTTTT. Translation: CASSDLDRGSTGELFF.

The chain links TRBV6-6 to TRBJ1-3; D is unresolved. V shed 2 bases and J shed 9 bases, with 11 bases lying between them. In germline, CDR1 is MNHNY, CDR2 SVGAGI (reference sequence). The CDR3 length is 13 residues. CDR3 amino acids: CASSYKQGGTIYF. CDR3 bases: TGTGCCAGCAGTTACAAACAAGGAGGCACCATATATTTT.

This chain joins TRBV19 and TRBJ1-1; TRBD1 agrees at 7 bases. This CDR3 is 14 amino acids long. The V and J ends lost 5 bases and 3 bases, in that order; junction bases with no gene match: 6. Per the germline V gene, CDR1 is LNHDA and CDR2 is SQIVND (reference sequence). The chain's CDR3 is CASSPRQGDTEAFF. DNA for the CDR3: TGTGCCAGTAGTCCACGACAGGGAGACACTGAAGCTTTCTTT.

The chain employs TRBV2 and TRBJ2-1, with D tentatively TRBD1 (5 bases). CDR1 and CDR2 (germline): SNHLY, FYNNEI. This CDR3 contains 12 residues. V was cut by 7 bases and J by 4 bases, with 8 bases left in between. DNA for the CDR3: TGTGCCAGCACAACAGGTTACAATGAGCAGTTCTTC. It translates to CASTTGYNEQFF.

Here the CDR3 reads CASSSRLAGGLNEQFF. As DNA, the CDR3 is TGTGCCAGCAGCTCCAGACTAGCGGGGGGTCTGAATGAGCAGTTCTTC. The rearrangement joins TRBV7-6 to TRBJ2-1, with TRBD2 identical over 13 bases. J was trimmed by 7 bases and V by 4 bases; bases with no gene match: 7. Per germline, CDR1 SGHVS and CDR2 FNYEAQ. This CDR3 spans 16 amino acids.

This clonotype was seen a few times. This chain uses TRBV24-1 with TRBJ2-1, with 7 bases that match TRBD2. The CDR3 length is 14 residues. The J segment lost 11 bases and the V segment lost 5 bases, leaving 11 bases of the junction unmatched. Germline CDR1 reads KGHDR; CDR2 reads SFDVKD. CDR3 bases: TGTGCCACCAGTGGTGTCGGGGAGGGCGGGAAGCAGTTCTTC. This gives the protein CATSGVGEGGKQFF.